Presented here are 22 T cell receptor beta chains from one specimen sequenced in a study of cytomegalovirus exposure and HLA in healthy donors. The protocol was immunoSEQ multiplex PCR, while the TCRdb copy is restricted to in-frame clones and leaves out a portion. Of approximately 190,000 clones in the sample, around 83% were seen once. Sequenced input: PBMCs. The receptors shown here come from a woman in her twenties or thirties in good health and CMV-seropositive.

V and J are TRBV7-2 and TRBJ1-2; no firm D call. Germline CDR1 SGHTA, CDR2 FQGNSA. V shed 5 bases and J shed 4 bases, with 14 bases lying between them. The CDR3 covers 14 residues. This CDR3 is CASSPQTVSYGYTF. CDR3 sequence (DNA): TGTGCCAGCAGCCCGCAAACAGTCTCCTATGGCTACACCTTC.

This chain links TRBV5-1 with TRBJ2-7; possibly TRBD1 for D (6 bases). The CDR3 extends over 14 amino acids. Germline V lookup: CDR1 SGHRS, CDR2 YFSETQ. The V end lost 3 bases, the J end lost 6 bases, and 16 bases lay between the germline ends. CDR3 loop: CASSSNFQGTEQYF. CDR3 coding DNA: TGCGCCAGCAGCTCGAACTTTCAGGGGACCGAGCAGTACTTC.

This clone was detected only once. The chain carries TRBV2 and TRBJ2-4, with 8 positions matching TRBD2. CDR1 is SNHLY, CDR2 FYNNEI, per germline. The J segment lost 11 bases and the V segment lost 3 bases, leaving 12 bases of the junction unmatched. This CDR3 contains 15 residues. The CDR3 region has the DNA TGTGCCAGCAGTGAGACTACCGGGACTAGGAGCGTTCAGTACTTC. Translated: CASSETTGTRSVQYF.

DNA of the CDR3: TGTGCCAGCAGCTTAGTTGGGACTAGCGGGAACACCGGGGAGCTGTTTTTT. Translation: CASSLVGTSGNTGELFF. V gene TRBV7-9 combines with J gene TRBJ2-2, with 11 bases lining up with TRBD2. The length of the CDR3 is 17 residues. J gave up 1 base and V 1 base, and 2 bases lay outside the gene matches. Germline V CDR1 and CDR2: SEHNR, FQNEAQ (reference sequence).

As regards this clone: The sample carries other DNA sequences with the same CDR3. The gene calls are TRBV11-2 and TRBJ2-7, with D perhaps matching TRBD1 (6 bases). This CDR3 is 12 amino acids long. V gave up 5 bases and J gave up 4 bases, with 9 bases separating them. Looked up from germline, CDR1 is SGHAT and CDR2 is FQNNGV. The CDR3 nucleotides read TGTGCCAGCAGCGGGGGCAGTTACGAGCAGTACTTC. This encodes CASSGGSYEQYF.

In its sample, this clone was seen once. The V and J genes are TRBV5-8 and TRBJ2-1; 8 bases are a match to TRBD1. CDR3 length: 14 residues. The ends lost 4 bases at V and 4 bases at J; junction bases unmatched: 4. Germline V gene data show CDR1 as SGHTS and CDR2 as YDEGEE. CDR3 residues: CASSRRDRYNEQFF. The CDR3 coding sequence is TGTGCCAGCAGCCGCCGGGACAGGTACAATGAGCAGTTCTTC. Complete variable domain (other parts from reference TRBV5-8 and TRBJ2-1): EAGVTQSPTHLIKTRGQQATLRCSPISGHTSVYWYQQALGLGLQFLLWYDEGEERNRGNFPPRFSGRQFPNYSSELNVNALELEDSALYLCASSRRDRYNEQFFGPGTRLTVL.

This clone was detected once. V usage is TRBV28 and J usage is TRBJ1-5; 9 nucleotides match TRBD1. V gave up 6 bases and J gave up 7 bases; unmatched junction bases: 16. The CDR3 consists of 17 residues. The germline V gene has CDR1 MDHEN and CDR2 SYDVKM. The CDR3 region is CASSPWGTGRRGQPQHF. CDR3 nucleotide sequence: TGTGCCAGCAGCCCATGGGGGACAGGGCGAAGGGGGCAGCCCCAGCATTTT.

For the CDR3, the DNA is TGTGCCAGCAGCGTAGCTGGAGCGGATGGAAGGAACGAGCAGTACTTC. Amino acid sequence: CASSVAGADGRNEQYF. V and J are TRBV9 and TRBJ2-7; TRBD2 might be the D (5 bases). Per germline, CDR1 SGDLS and CDR2 YYNGEE. This CDR3 is 16 amino acids long. The V gene lost 0 bases and the J gene lost 5 bases, with 18 bases spanning the gap.

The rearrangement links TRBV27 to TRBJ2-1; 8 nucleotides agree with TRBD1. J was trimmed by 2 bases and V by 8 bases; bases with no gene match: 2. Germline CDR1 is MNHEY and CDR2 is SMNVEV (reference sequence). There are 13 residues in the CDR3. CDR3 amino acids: CASGQGTYNEQFF. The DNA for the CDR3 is TGTGCCAGCGGACAGGGAACCTACAATGAGCAGTTCTTC.

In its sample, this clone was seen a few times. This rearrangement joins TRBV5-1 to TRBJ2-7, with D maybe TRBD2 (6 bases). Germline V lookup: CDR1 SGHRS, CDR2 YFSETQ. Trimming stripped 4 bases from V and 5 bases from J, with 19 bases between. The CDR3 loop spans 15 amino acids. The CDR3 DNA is TGCGCCAGCAGCCCCGTTGGGGACTTGGGCCACGAGCAGTACTTC. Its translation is CASSPVGDLGHEQYF.

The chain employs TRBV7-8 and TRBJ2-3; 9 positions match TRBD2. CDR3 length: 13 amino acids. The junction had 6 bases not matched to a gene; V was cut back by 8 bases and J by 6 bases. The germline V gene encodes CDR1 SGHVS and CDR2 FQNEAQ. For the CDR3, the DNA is TGTGCCAGCGGGCGGGAGGGCTCCGATACGCAGTATTTT. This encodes CASGREGSDTQYF. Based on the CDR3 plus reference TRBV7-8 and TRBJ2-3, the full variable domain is GAGVSQSPRYKVAKRGQDVALRCDPISGHVSLFWYQQALGQGPEFLTYFQNEAQLDKSGLPSDRFFAERPEGSVSTLKIQRTQQEDSAVYLCASGREGSDTQYFGPGTRLTVL.

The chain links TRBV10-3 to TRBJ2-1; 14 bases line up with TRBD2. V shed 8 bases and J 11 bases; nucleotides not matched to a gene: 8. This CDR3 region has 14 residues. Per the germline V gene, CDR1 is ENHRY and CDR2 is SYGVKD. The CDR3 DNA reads TGTGCCATCGGGACGACTAGCGGGAGGGACCAGCAGTTCTTC. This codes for CAIGTTSGRDQQFF.

The CDR3 is CASSTGQKQYF. The CDR3 DNA is TGTGCCAGCAGTACCGGACAGAAGCAGTACTTC. The chain recombines TRBV28 with TRBJ2-7, with a possible D match to TRBD1 (6 bases). V shed 5 bases and J shed 8 bases, with 10 bases lying between them. Germline-derived CDR1 and CDR2 are MDHEN and SYDVKM. This CDR3 spans 11 amino acids.

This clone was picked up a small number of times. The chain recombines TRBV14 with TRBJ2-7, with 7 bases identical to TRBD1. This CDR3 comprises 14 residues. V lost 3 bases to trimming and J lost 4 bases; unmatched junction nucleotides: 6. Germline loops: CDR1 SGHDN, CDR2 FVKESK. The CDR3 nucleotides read TGTGCCAGCAGCCATACAGGGGTTGGGTACGAGCAGTACTTC. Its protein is CASSHTGVGYEQYF.

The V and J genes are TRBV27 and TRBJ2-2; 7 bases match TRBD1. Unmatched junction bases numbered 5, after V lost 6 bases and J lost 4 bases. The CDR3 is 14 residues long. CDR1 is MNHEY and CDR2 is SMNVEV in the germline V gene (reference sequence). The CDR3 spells CASRQGQSTGELFF. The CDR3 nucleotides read TGTGCCAGCAGGCAGGGACAGAGCACCGGGGAGCTGTTTTTT.

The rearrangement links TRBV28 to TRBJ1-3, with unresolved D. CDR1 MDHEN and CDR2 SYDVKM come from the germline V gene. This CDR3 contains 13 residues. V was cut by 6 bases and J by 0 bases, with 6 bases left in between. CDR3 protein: CASSQNSGNTIYF. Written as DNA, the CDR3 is TGTGCCAGCAGCCAGAACTCTGGAAACACCATATATTTT.

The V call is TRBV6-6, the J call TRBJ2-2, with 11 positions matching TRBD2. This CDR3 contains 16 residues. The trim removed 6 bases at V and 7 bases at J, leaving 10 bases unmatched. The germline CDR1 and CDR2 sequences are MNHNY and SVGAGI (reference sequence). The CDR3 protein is CASSSTSGSGVGELFF. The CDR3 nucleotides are TGTGCCAGCAGCTCAACTAGCGGGAGCGGTGTCGGGGAGCTGTTTTTT.

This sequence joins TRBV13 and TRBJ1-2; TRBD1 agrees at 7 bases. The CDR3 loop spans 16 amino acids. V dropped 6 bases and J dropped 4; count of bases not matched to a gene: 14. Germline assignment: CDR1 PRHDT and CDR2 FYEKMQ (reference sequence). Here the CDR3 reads CASSPKGGQKAYGYTF. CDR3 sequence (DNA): TGTGCCAGCAGTCCCAAGGGGGGACAGAAAGCCTATGGCTACACCTTC.

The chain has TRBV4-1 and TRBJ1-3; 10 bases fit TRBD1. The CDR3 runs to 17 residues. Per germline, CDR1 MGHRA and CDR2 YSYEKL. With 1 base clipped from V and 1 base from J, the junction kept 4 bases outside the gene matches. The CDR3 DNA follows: TGCGCCAGCAGCCAAGTGACAGGGGGCGAATCTGGAAACACCATATATTTT. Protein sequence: CASSQVTGGESGNTIYF.

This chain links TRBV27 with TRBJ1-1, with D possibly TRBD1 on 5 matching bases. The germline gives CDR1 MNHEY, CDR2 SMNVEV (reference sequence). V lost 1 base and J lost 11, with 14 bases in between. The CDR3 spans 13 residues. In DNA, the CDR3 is TGTGCCAGCAGTTTATTGTTTAAGGGGCAGGCTTTCTTT. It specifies CASSLLFKGQAFF.

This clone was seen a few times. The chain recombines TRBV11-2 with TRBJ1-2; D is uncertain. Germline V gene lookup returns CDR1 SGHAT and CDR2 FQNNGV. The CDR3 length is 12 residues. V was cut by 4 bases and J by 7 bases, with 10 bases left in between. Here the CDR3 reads CASSSFSGGYTF. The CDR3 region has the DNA TGTGCCAGCAGCTCGTTTAGCGGTGGCTACACCTTC.

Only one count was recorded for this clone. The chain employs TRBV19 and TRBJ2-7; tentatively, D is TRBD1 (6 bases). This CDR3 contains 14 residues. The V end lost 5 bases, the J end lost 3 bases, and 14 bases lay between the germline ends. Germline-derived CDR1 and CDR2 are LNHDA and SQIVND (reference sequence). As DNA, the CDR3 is TGTGCCAGTAGTCTAGGACAGAGTCTCTACGAGCAGTACTTC. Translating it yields CASSLGQSLYEQYF.